Listed below are T cell receptor beta chains from one sample, sequenced in a study of T cell repertoires in cytomegalovirus infection. MiXCR, applied by TCRdb to the reads, yields one record per CDR3 protein. Of 150,000 to 200,000 distinct CDR3 sequences listed, nearly 9.5% are singletons. Sequenced material: PBMCs. The receptors were gathered from a human donor in good health (CMV status not recorded). Some clones in this sample may be carry-over from other donors' samples. The CDR3 runs from the conserved cysteine through the conserved F or W. A D gene is named only where the DNA matches it firmly. The size of a clone is reported for some rows only, either as once, few or many, or as a class for expanded clones.

J: TRBJ2-7
V: TRBV7-2
D: TRBD1
size: many
DNA: TGTGCCAGCAGCGTCGATTCAGGGGGTGTCTCCTACGAGCAGTACTTC
CDR3: CASSVDSGGVSYEQYF

J: TRBJ1-5
V: TRBV7-8
D: -
size: many
DNA: TGTGCCAGCAGCTTAAGGGGGAGTCAGCCCCAGCATTTT
CDR3: CASSLRGSQPQHF

J: TRBJ2-1
V: TRBV6-2/TRBV6-3
D: TRBD2
size: -
DNA: TGTGCCAGCATGGGACTAGCGGGGGGGCGTCAACACAATGAGCAGTTCTTC
CDR3: CASMGLAGGRQHNEQFF

J: TRBJ2-4
V: TRBV20-1
D: -
size: few
DNA: TGCAGTGCTAAAGAGGCGACCACCGTAGGAAACATTCAGTACTTC
CDR3: CSAKEATTVGNIQYF

J: TRBJ2-1
V: TRBV19
D: TRBD2
size: few
DNA: TGTGCCACCAAGCCCCGGCTAGCGGGAGGGCCGAGTGAGCAGTTCTTC
CDR3: CATKPRLAGGPSEQFF

J: TRBJ1-5
V: TRBV7-9
D: TRBD1
size: many
DNA: TGTGCCAGCAGCCTGGGACAGGCTGGGGATCAGCCCCAGCATTTT
CDR3: CASSLGQAGDQPQHF

J: TRBJ1-1
V: TRBV20-1
D: -
size: -
DNA: TGCAGTGCTAGACTCCTTGCAGGGCTGAACACTGAAGCTTTCTTT
CDR3: CSARLLAGLNTEAFF

J: TRBJ2-7
V: TRBV11-2
D: -
size: many
DNA: TGTGCCAGCAGCTTAGACAGGAGCTACGAGCAGTACTTC
CDR3: CASSLDRSYEQYF

J: TRBJ1-4
V: TRBV6-5
D: TRBD1
size: -
DNA: TGTGCCAGCAGTCGGAACCGGGACAGGGTCCGGGAAAAACTGTTTTTT
CDR3: CASSRNRDRVREKLFF

J: TRBJ2-7
V: TRBV6-2/TRBV6-3
D: TRBD2
size: few
DNA: TGTGCCAGCAGTTACCCCAGCGGGGGGGGCCGAACCGCCTACGAGCAGTACTTC
CDR3: CASSYPSGGGRTAYEQYF

J: TRBJ2-1
V: TRBV29-1
D: TRBD1
size: -
DNA: TGCAGCGTTGCAGGGACAGGGGTAGGGCCTGAGCAGTTCTTC
CDR3: CSVAGTGVGPEQFF

J: TRBJ1-5
V: TRBV7-9
D: -
size: many
DNA: TGTGCCAGCAGCTCGGATGACACCCTTGAGCCCCAGCATTTT
CDR3: CASSSDDTLEPQHF

J: TRBJ2-1
V: TRBV5-1
D: TRBD2
size: few
DNA: TGCGCCAGCAGTCTCGGACTAGCGGGATACTACAATGAGCAGTTCTTC
CDR3: CASSLGLAGYYNEQFF

J: TRBJ1-4
V: TRBV7-2
D: -
size: many
DNA: TGTGCCAGCAGCTTATACCCGAATGAAAAACTGTTTTTT
CDR3: CASSLYPNEKLFF

J: TRBJ2-7
V: TRBV28
D: TRBD2
size: many
DNA: TGTGCCAGCAGTGGGGACTACAGCTACGAGCAGTACTTC
CDR3: CASSGDYSYEQYF

J: TRBJ2-7
V: TRBV28
D: TRBD2
size: many
DNA: TGTGCCAGCAGTTTACTTCGGGGCGGGAGGGCCTACGAGCAGTACTTC
CDR3: CASSLLRGGRAYEQYF

J: TRBJ2-1
V: TRBV7-2
D: -
size: many
DNA: TGTGCCAGCAGCTTACTCCTCGCAGGGGCCGGGAGCAATGAGCAGTTCTTC
CDR3: CASSLLLAGAGSNEQFF

J: TRBJ1-5
V: TRBV6-2/TRBV6-3
D: -
size: many
DNA: TGTGCCAGCGGGAAACGAAATCAGCCCCAGCATTTT
CDR3: CASGKRNQPQHF

J: TRBJ2-1
V: TRBV7-2
D: -
size: many
DNA: TGTGCCAGCAGCCCCCTCCGGCAGGGGGGTGAGCAGTTCTTC
CDR3: CASSPLRQGGEQFF